This T cell receptor (beta chain) comes out of a study of cytomegalovirus exposure and HLA in healthy donors. In the study overall: Assignment to the Caucasian-associated ancestry cluster applied to around 80% of the approximately 360 genotyped donors. Overall study findings and caveats: With later analysis, a missense DCLRE1C variant became linked to TCR beta V- and J-gene trimming. Prediction of most subjects' HLA-A and HLA-B alleles by TCR beta sequences was reportedly accurate.

PCR used 60 Vbeta primers and 13 Jbeta primers. Sequenced by immunoSEQ multiplex PCR; TCRdb stores in-frame clones only, minus some. The data contain roughly 180,000 clones, roughly 10% of them seen just once; the ten biggest clones take up roughly 1.4%. For this clone: Its specificity is not known.

Per the germline V gene, CDR1 is SEHNR and CDR2 is FQNEAQ (reference sequence). This CDR3 contains 12 residues. V was trimmed by 7 bases and J by 8 bases, leaving 11 bases between them. This clonotype originated in a woman aged 25 to 39 in good health and CMV-seropositive. This chain joins TRBV7-9 and TRBJ2-2; D might be TRBD1 (5 bases). The sequenced sample consisted of PBMCs. CDR3 protein: CASTEKGGELFF. The DNA for the CDR3 is TGTGCCAGCACCGAAAAGGGGGGGGAGCTGTTTTTT.